Each of the 30 T cell receptor beta chains below was sequenced from the same sample in a study of technical replicates of blood from a handful of donors. TCRdb's copy holds only in-frame clones and misses some; the assay was immunoSEQ multiplex PCR. The data show 25,000 to 40,000 clones, more than 90% seen once. Input material: PBMCs. Receptor source: a human donor in good health. Some clones in this sample may be carry-over from other donors' samples.

The genes are TRBV6-5 and TRBJ2-3; 8 bases are a match to TRBD2. The ends lost 7 bases at V and 4 bases at J; junction bases unmatched: 10. Per the germline V gene, CDR1 is MNHEY and CDR2 is SVGAGI. The CDR3 has 15 amino acids. DNA for the CDR3: TGTGCCAGCAAGAACCTGGGACTAGATTCAGATACGCAGTATTTT. Translated: CASKNLGLDSDTQYF.

This clone has just a few counts. The chain recombines TRBV7-2 with TRBJ1-2; D might be TRBD1 (6 bases). The germline V gene has CDR1 SGHTA and CDR2 FQGNSA. This CDR3 comprises 12 residues. V shed 7 bases and J shed 4 bases, with 10 bases lying between them. CDR3 protein: CASTKGVYGYTF. The CDR3 DNA reads as TGTGCCAGCACCAAGGGGGTCTATGGCTACACCTTC.

V is TRBV7-8 and J is TRBJ1-1; D not certain. Per germline, CDR1 SGHVS and CDR2 FQNEAQ. V shed 3 bases and J shed 4 bases, with 12 bases lying between them. The CDR3 has 14 residues. Here the CDR3 reads CASSLYPGGTEAFF. CDR3 coding DNA: TGTGCCAGCAGCTTGTATCCAGGAGGCACTGAAGCTTTCTTT.

The J gene is TRBJ2-1, the V gene TRBV12-5; D is unresolved. V lost 3 bases and J lost 6, with 6 bases in between. CDR3 size: 12 residues. From germline, CDR1 is LGHNT and CDR2 FRNRAP. CDR3 in DNA: TGTGCTAGTGGTTTAAATAGCAATGAGCAGTTCTTC. Translated: CASGLNSNEQFF.

This chain uses TRBV27 with TRBJ1-2; the match to TRBD1 covers 10 bases. V dropped 6 bases and J dropped 0; count of bases not matched to a gene: 1. CDR1 and CDR2 (germline): MNHEY, SMNVEV (reference sequence). The CDR3 spans 14 residues. The CDR3 nucleotides read TGTGCCAGCAGGGGGACAGGGGCTAACTATGGCTACACCTTC. Encoded protein: CASRGTGANYGYTF.

J is TRBJ1-2 and V is TRBV6-5; 7 positions agree with TRBD1. The CDR3 extends over 14 amino acids. Germline CDR1 reads MNHEY; CDR2 reads SVGAGI. With V trimmed by 4 bases and J by 3 bases, 5 bases remained unmatched. This CDR3 is CASSLEGGDYGYTF. DNA for the CDR3: TGTGCCAGCAGTTTGGAAGGGGGCGACTATGGCTACACCTTC.

The V gene is TRBV5-1, the J gene TRBJ2-1, with 13 bases identical to TRBD2. Germline assignment: CDR1 SGHRS and CDR2 YFSETQ. V trimming: 3 bases; J trimming: 10 bases; junction bases outside the gene matches: 10. The CDR3 is 16 residues long. CDR3 nucleotide sequence: TGCGCCAGCAGCTCGGCGATACTAGCGGGAGGGAAGGAGCAGTTCTTC. Amino acid sequence: CASSSAILAGGKEQFF.

The chain has TRBV5-1 and TRBJ1-4; 9 bases line up with TRBD1. This CDR3 region has 16 residues. CDR1 and CDR2 from the germline V gene are SGHRS and YFSETQ. V trimming: 4 bases; J trimming: 3 bases; junction bases outside the gene matches: 7. In nucleotides, the CDR3 is TGCGCCAGCAGCCCCCTCGGGACAGGGCCTAATGAAAAACTGTTTTTT. The encoded protein is CASSPLGTGPNEKLFF.

This chain joins TRBV5-1 and TRBJ1-4; 10 bases are a match to TRBD1. J lost 8 bases, V lost 4 bases, and 8 bases had no gene match. The CDR3 length is 15 residues. CDR1 and CDR2 (germline): SGHRS, YFSETQ. In DNA, the CDR3 is TGCGCCAGCAGCCCGAGGACAGGGGGAGGGGAAAAACTGTTTTTT. This sequence encodes CASSPRTGGGEKLFF.

The chain employs TRBV9 and TRBJ1-1; D might be TRBD1 (6 bases). Trimming stripped 0 bases from V and 2 bases from J, with 14 bases between. Germline lookup yields CDR1 SGDLS and CDR2 YYNGEE. The CDR3 sequence is 16 residues long. Here the CDR3 DNA reads TGTGCCAGCAGCGTAGTCCAGGGGAGGGCAAACACTGAAGCTTTCTTT. It specifies CASSVVQGRANTEAFF.

V is TRBV29-1 and J is TRBJ1-2; D might be TRBD1 (5 bases). Germline lookup yields CDR1 SQVTM and CDR2 ANQGSEA. Trimming pared 6 bases from V and 11 bases from J, leaving 22 bases between. The CDR3 sequence is 13 residues long. The CDR3 DNA is TGCAGCGTCACATCTGGTCTAGGCAGGGAATACACCTTC. Amino acids: CSVTSGLGREYTF.

The chain employs TRBV5-1 and TRBJ2-1; D unresolved. This CDR3 spans 11 amino acids. Germline V gene data show CDR1 as SGHRS and CDR2 as YFSETQ. Trimming removed 2 bases from V and 6 bases from J, with 3 bases in between. CDR3 in amino acids: CASSFFNEQFF. The CDR3 DNA sequence: TGCGCCAGCAGCTTCTTCAATGAGCAGTTCTTC.

V gene TRBV6-6 combines with J gene TRBJ1-1; D ambiguous. Germline assignment: CDR1 MNHNY and CDR2 SVGAGI (reference sequence). The CDR3 is 12 amino acids. V lost 6 bases, J lost 4 bases, and 9 bases lay in between. The CDR3 DNA sequence: TGTGCCAGCAGCAACGGTATCACTGAAGCTTTCTTT. Translation: CASSNGITEAFF.

Written as DNA, the CDR3 is TGCGCCAGCAGTTTTACCCCTAGCGCCCGAACCTACGAGCAGTACTTC. It yields the protein CASSFTPSARTYEQYF. The rearrangement uses TRBV5-1 and TRBJ2-7, with a tentative D call TRBD2 (6 bases). The CDR3 has 16 residues. Trimming removed 5 bases from V and 2 bases from J, with 20 bases in between. Germline V gives CDR1 SGHRS, CDR2 YFSETQ. The full variable domain, its missing parts supplied by reference TRBV5-1 and TRBJ2-7, is KAGVTQTPRYLIKTRGQQVTLSCSPISGHRSVSWYQQTPGQGLQFLFEYFSETQRNKGNFPGRFSGRQFSNSRSEMNVSTLELGDSALYLCASSFTPSARTYEQYFGPGTRLTVT.

This CDR3 reads CASSPTTGMEGYTF. The CDR3 DNA reads as TGTGCCAGCAGCCCAACCACAGGGATGGAGGGCTACACCTTC. The chain carries TRBV7-3 and TRBJ1-2, with D maybe TRBD1 (6 bases). V was clipped by 5 bases and J by 8 bases, with 18 bases between them. CDR1 is SGHTA and CDR2 is FQGTGA in the germline V gene. The CDR3 runs 14 residues. The entire variable domain, with the rest obtained from reference TRBV7-3 and TRBJ1-2, is as follows: GAGVSQTPSNKVTEKGKYVELRCDPISGHTALYWYRQSLGQGPEFLIYFQGTGAADDSGLPNDRFFAVRPEGSVSTLKIQRTERGDSAVYLCASSPTTGMEGYTFGSGTRLTVV.

V usage is TRBV5-1 and J usage is TRBJ2-3; D uncertain. The CDR3 runs to 15 residues. The ends were cut back, 1 base at V and 1 base at J, with 10 bases in the middle. Germline values: CDR1 SGHRS, CDR2 YFSETQ. The CDR3 loop is CASSLLGAGTDTQYF. CDR3 bases: TGCGCCAGCAGCTTGTTGGGCGCCGGCACAGATACGCAGTATTTT.

The rearrangement links TRBV27 to TRBJ2-7; 9 bases align to TRBD2. CDR1 MNHEY and CDR2 SMNVEV come from the germline V gene (reference sequence). The trim removed 5 bases at V and 4 bases at J, leaving 9 bases unmatched. CDR3 length equals 15 residues. The CDR3 region has the DNA TGTGCCAGCAGTCTTCGGGGGACTAGCAGATACGAGCAGTACTTC. This sequence encodes CASSLRGTSRYEQYF.

The V and J genes are TRBV7-2 and TRBJ2-7; TRBD2 matches at 8 bases. The CDR3 sequence is 13 residues long. Germline loops: CDR1 SGHTA, CDR2 FQGNSA. Trimming at V came to 10 bases and at J to 4 bases, leaving 9 bases not matched to a gene. In nucleotides, the CDR3 is TGTGCCATCCGGGTCAGCGGGAGTTACGAGCAGTACTTC. It specifies CAIRVSGSYEQYF.

This chain uses TRBV5-1 with TRBJ2-2; weak D call: TRBD1 (5 bases). CDR3 length: 13 amino acids. Trimming left V 5 bases short and J 4 bases short, with 9 bases between. Germline loops: CDR1 SGHRS, CDR2 YFSETQ. CDR3 nucleotides: TGCGCCAGCAGTATTAGGGGCACCGGGGAGCTGTTTTTT. It is translated as CASSIRGTGELFF.

The chain uses TRBV20-1 and TRBJ2-7; no clear D. V lost 5 bases and J lost 4, with 9 bases in between. CDR1 and CDR2 from the germline V gene are DFQATT and SNEGSKA (reference sequence). This CDR3 has 11 residues. Here the CDR3 reads CSAGRTYEQYF. The CDR3 region has the DNA TGCAGTGCTGGGCGCACATACGAGCAGTACTTC.

V and J are TRBV10-3 and TRBJ2-1, with 12 positions matching TRBD2. The CDR3 consists of 18 residues. V shed 8 bases, J shed 0 bases, and the junction held 11 bases outside the gene matches. In germline, CDR1 is ENHRY, CDR2 SYGVKD. The CDR3 DNA is TGTGCCATCGGTATAGGGACTAGCGGGCGTAGCTCCTACAATGAGCAGTTCTTC. Encoded protein: CAIGIGTSGRSSYNEQFF.

The J gene is TRBJ1-1, the V gene TRBV2, with TRBD1 as a possible D gene (5 bases). Germline CDR1 SNHLY, CDR2 FYNNEI. This CDR3 has 13 residues. Trimming pared 4 bases from V and 2 bases from J, leaving 8 bases between. CDR3 in DNA: TGTGCCAGCAGTGGTCAGGGCAACACTGAAGCTTTCTTT. Translating it yields CASSGQGNTEAFF.

This clone was counted once. The chain joins TRBV5-5 to TRBJ2-7; TRBD2 might be the D (7 bases). The CDR3 has 16 amino acids. The germline CDR1 and CDR2 sequences are SGHKS and YYEKEE (reference sequence). The V and J ends lost 4 bases and 0 bases respectively, with 17 bases between them. CDR3 sequence: CASSREVGTSSYEQYF. The CDR3 region has the DNA TGTGCCAGCAGCCGGGAGGTGGGGACATCCTCCTACGAGCAGTACTTC.

The V call is TRBV23-1, the J call TRBJ2-7; TRBD2 is a possible D gene (6 bases). TRBV23-1 is an ORF for which the function is uncertain. There are 15 residues in the CDR3. Trimming cost V 0 bases and J 0 bases, with 9 bases left between them. The CDR3 nucleotides read TGCGCCAGCAGTCAATCCGGGGACTTCTCCTACGAGCAGTACTTC. Translated: CASSQSGDFSYEQYF.

This chain joins TRBV7-3 and TRBJ1-3, with TRBD1 identical over 7 bases. Germline lookup yields CDR1 SGHTA and CDR2 FQGTGA. The ends lost 4 bases at V and 4 bases at J; junction bases unmatched: 1. CDR3 length equals 13 residues. CDR3 bases: TGTGCCAGCAGCTCGGACAGGGGAAACACCATATATTTT. Its protein product is CASSSDRGNTIYF.

The rearrangement uses TRBV6-1 and TRBJ1-3; TRBD1 agrees at 8 bases. Germline V lookup: CDR1 MNHNS, CDR2 SASEGT. This CDR3 is 15 amino acids long. The V and J ends lost 7 bases and 2 bases, in that order; junction bases with no gene match: 7. CDR3 coding DNA: TGTGCCAGCATGAGACAGGGGCTGGCTGGAAACACCATATATTTT. Translating gives CASMRQGLAGNTIYF.

This rearrangement joins TRBV2 to TRBJ1-4; tentative D call: TRBD1 (6 bases). The CDR3 has 13 residues. V shed 5 bases and J shed 8 bases, with 12 bases lying between them. Germline CDR1 SNHLY, CDR2 FYNNEI. As DNA, the CDR3 is TGTGCCAGCAGTAGAGGGGGTGGAGAAAAACTGTTTTTT. It translates to CASSRGGGEKLFF.

The chain is built from TRBV7-9 and TRBJ1-6; D unclear. Trimming removed 5 bases at V and 9 bases at J, with 11 bases between. This CDR3 spans 13 amino acids. Germline loops: CDR1 SEHNR, CDR2 FQNEAQ (reference sequence). The CDR3 reads CASSVYSGSPLHF. For the CDR3, the DNA is TGTGCCAGCAGCGTATACTCTGGTTCACCCCTCCACTTT.

This sequence joins TRBV7-2 and TRBJ1-1; a weak D match, TRBD1 (5 bases). Between the trimmed V and J ends, which lost 10 bases and 1 base, there was a span of 16 bases. This CDR3 is 14 amino acids long. Looked up from germline, CDR1 is SGHTA and CDR2 is FQGNSA. The DNA of the CDR3 is TGTGCCACGGCGCCCTCCGGGGGGAACACTGAAGCTTTCTTT. Protein sequence: CATAPSGGNTEAFF.

The chain uses TRBV19 and TRBJ2-3; TRBD1 aligns across 10 bases. The CDR3 totals 13 residues. Trimming removed 9 bases from V and 2 bases from J; junction bases left unmatched: 2. Germline loops: CDR1 LNHDA, CDR2 SQIVND (reference sequence). CDR3 loop: CASGTGDTDTQYF. CDR3 nucleotides: TGTGCCAGCGGGACAGGGGACACAGATACGCAGTATTTT.